Reported below is one TCR beta chain. What it recognizes is unknown. This entry is derived from a study of cytomegalovirus exposure and HLA in healthy donors. Study context: Unique TCRs from HLA-typed donors, around 79 million of them, were held in an early data release.

The PCR used 60 Vbeta and 13 Jbeta primers. TCRdb's table, derived via immunoSEQ multiplex PCR, lists solely in-frame clones and lacks some. The data show under 200,000 clones, with approximately 86% seen just once and approximately 2% held by the top ten. The trim removed 4 bases at V and 7 bases at J, leaving 2 bases unmatched. The CDR3 covers 12 residues. The germline gives CDR1 SGHAT, CDR2 FQNNGV. General observations from the study: The study had only CMV serostatus as immune exposure information.

The sample was PBMCs. The gene calls are TRBV11-2 and TRBJ1-2; 8 bases fit TRBD1. This TCR derives from a woman between 18 and 29 years old in good health and CMV-seronegative. The CDR3 DNA reads as TGTGCCAGCAGCTCCAGGGGGCTTGGCTACACCTTC. Encoded protein: CASSSRGLGYTF.